This T cell receptor beta chain emerged from a study of T cells expressing NK-cell markers. Across the whole study: Underlying the TCR beta repertoires were sorted CD3+CD56+NKG2C+, CD3+CD56+NKG2C- and CD3+CD56-NKG2C+ T cells. Study-level findings and limits: Certain NKG2C+ T cell clones were expanded, and their HCMV specificity remained unclear.

Points on this clonotype: Antigen specificity is unknown.

Germline loops: CDR1 SEHNR, CDR2 FQNEAQ (reference sequence). The CDR3 has 16 amino acids. TCRdb re-analyzed the 5' RACE reads; it lists each CDR3 protein once, without DNA. The repertoire table contains about 140,000 distinct CDR3 sequences. This chain connects TRBV7-9 to TRBJ2-2; TCRdb names TRBD2, which stays unverified in the absence of DNA. The sequence came from a man aged 18 to 29 in good health. The sequencing input was blood T cells: a sorted CD56 or NKG2C T cell subset, CD4+ or CD8+ T cells, or bulk PBMC T cells (not recorded which). The CDR3 reads CASSPTSGRGAGELFF.